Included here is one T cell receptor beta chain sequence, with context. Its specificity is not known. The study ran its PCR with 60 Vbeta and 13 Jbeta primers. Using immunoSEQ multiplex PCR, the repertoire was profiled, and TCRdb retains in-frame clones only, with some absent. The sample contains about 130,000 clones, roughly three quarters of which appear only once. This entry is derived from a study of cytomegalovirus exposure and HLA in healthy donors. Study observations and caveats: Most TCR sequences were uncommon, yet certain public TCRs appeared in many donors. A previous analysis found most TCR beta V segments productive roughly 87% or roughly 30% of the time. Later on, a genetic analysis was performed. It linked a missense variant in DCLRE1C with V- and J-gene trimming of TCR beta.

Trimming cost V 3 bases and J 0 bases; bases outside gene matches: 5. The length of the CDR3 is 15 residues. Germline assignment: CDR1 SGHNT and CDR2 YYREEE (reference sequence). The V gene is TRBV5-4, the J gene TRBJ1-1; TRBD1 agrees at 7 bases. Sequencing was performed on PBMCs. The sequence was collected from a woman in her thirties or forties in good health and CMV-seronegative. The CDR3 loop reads CASSSLDRVNTEAFF. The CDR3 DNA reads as TGTGCCAGCAGCTCCTTAGACAGGGTGAACACTGAAGCTTTCTTT.